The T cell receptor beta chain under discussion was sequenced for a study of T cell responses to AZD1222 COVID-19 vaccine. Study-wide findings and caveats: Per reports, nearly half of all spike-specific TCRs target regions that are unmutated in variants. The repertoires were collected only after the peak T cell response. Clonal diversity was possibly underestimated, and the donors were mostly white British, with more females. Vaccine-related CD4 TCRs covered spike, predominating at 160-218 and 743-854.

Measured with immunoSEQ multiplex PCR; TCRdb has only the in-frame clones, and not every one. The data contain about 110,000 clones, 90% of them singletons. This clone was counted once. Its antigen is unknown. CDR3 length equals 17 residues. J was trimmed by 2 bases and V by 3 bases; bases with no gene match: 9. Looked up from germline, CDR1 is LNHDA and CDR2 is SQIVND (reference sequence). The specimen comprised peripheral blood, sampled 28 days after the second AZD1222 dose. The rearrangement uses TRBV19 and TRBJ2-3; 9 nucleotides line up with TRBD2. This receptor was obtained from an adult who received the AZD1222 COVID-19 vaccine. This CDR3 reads CASSMSGTSQTTDTQYF. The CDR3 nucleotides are TGTGCCAGTAGTATGTCCGGGACTAGCCAGACCACAGATACGCAGTATTTT.